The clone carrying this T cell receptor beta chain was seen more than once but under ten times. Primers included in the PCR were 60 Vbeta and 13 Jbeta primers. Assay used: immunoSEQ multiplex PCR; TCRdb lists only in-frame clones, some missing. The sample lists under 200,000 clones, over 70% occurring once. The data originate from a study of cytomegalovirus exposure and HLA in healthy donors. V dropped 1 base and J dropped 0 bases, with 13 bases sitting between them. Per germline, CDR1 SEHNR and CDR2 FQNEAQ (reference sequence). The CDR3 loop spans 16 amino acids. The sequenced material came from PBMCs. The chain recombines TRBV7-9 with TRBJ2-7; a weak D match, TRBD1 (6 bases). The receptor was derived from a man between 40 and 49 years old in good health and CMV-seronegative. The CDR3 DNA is TGTGCCAGCAGCTTAGTAGGGGACATCTACTCCTACGAGCAGTACTTC. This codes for CASSLVGDIYSYEQYF.